Included here is one T cell receptor beta chain sequence, with context. The data belong to a study of cytomegalovirus exposure and HLA in healthy donors. Some clones are missing from TCRdb's copy, which holds only in-frame ones; the method was immunoSEQ multiplex PCR. The profile shows 130,000 to 150,000 clones, around nine tenths of them singletons. This CDR3 has 15 residues. Germline CDR1 SGHRS, CDR2 YFSETQ. V lost 0 bases and J lost 2; bases outside the gene matches: 2. The V gene is TRBV5-1, the J gene TRBJ2-5, with 9 bases matching TRBD1. This clonotype was sampled from a woman between 18 and 29 years old in good health and CMV-seropositive. Source material: PBMCs. CDR3 loop: CASSLDGTGQETQYF. The CDR3 DNA sequence: TGCGCCAGCAGCTTGGACGGGACAGGGCAAGAGACCCAGTACTTC. The complete variable domain, with remaining parts taken from reference TRBV5-1 and TRBJ2-5, reads KAGVTQTPRYLIKTRGQQVTLSCSPISGHRSVSWYQQTPGQGLQFLFEYFSETQRNKGNFPGRFSGRQFSNSRSEMNVSTLELGDSALYLCASSLDGTGQETQYFGPGTRLLVL.